This T cell receptor beta chain was retrieved from a study of T cell responses to AZD1222 COVID-19 vaccine (dated by TCRdb to 2020 to 2022). Notes on the research overall: AZD1222 recipients whose second dose came at about 4 weeks and those whose second dose came at about 12 weeks were combined into one group, since spike-specific TCR depth and breadth did not differ between the two schedules. A total of 233 trial participants underwent TCR sequencing, of whom around 210 had received two doses of AZD1222 and about 25 had received two doses of the MenACWY control vaccine. Trial participants were enrolled by age into subgroups of 18-55, 56-69 and 70-plus years, and about 150, 27 and 61 TCR-sequenced participants, respectively, were included in these subgroups.

What the time point label conveys for this sample: baseline before first vaccination. Vaccinee samples came from UK trials COV001 and COV002, including a single-blind randomized controlled phase 2/3 trial of AZD1222 (ChAdOx1 nCoV-19) in healthy adults. Trial participant PBMC samples were collected at day 0 and day 28 after the second dose for TCRbeta chain sequencing. The CDR3 measures 13 amino acids from cysteine to phenylalanine. Here the CDR3 DNA is all that survives: 39 bases in frame from base 1. Between the V and J ends, shortened by 8 bases and 4 bases respectively, the junction contains 14 bases. Per the germline V gene (reference sequence), LNHDA is the CDR1 and SQIVND is the CDR2. With regard to this clone: There is no known antigen for this receptor. Base qualities were left out, and no much larger clone turns up one base away.

Results and caveats for the whole study, not just this receptor: Vaccine-associated CD4 TCRs spanned the whole spike protein, with dominant responses in regions 160-218 and 743-854. Most participants were white British and females outnumbered males, and the authors suggested that clonal diversity may have been underestimated. Conclusions about previously exposed vaccinees are limited because only a handful of AZD1222 recipients were SARS-CoV-2 seropositive at baseline. Epitopes outside the regions mutated in the B.1.351 and B.1.1.7 variants were reportedly recognized by nearly half of the unique spike-specific TCRs. No day 14 peak-response samples were available, so repertoires were characterized only after the peak T cell response. In the small 56-69-year group, the increase in depth fell short of significance, most likely because of low power. Spike-specific TCR breadth and depth rose significantly after two AZD1222 doses compared with day 0 and with MenACWY recipients.

The CDR3 regions of human TCRbeta chains were subjected to immunosequencing. In the source study's methods: TCRs in the repertoires were compared against a reference library of SARS-CoV-2-specific TCRs that had been generated with the MIRA antigen-specificity platform. Breadth was defined as the fraction of unique TCRs that were SARS-CoV-2-associated, and depth was defined as the fraction of total T cells that were SARS-CoV-2-associated. Using the MIRA data, every spike-specific TCR was mapped to the spike region that the TCR reacted to and assigned to either a CD4 or a CD8 class. Log10-transformed breadth and depth values were compared by one-way ANOVA with Sidak's multiple comparisons tests. TCRdb holds this immuneACCESS table with in-frame rearrangements only. Some clones are missing; in checked studies, unresolved V genes explain under half, and the rest has no known cause. D and trimming were read from the DNA, whereas the V and J calls and clone size are those reported in that table. The sample table lists some 100,000 clones, more than 75% of them with a count of one. Of the sample, roughly 20% falls within the top ten clones.

This sequence uses TRBV19 and TRBJ1-2, with the D gene call left open. This TCR derives from an adult in good health. The specimen comprised peripheral blood, sampled on day 0 of AZD1222 vaccination. The DNA sequence reads TGTGCCAGTTCTCAAGACGGATCCTATGGCTACACCTTC. It translates as CASSQDGSYGYTF.